A selection of T cell receptor beta chains follows, all from one sample in a study of OX40 agonist ivuxolimab in advanced cancers. Measured with immunoSEQ multiplex PCR; TCRdb has only the in-frame clones, and not every one. The data contain more than 65,000 clones, 70% to 90% of them singletons. The starting material was CD4+ or CD8+ T cells sorted from blood, obtained in a trial of the OX40 agonist ivuxolimab. The receptors originated from an adult with an advanced solid tumor such as melanoma, head and neck, liver or kidney cancer. Each CDR3 is given with its conserved first and last residue. Fields, in order: clone size, V gene, D gene, J gene, CDR3 DNA, CDR3 protein. A D gene is named only where the DNA matches it firmly. Some rows mark clone size as missing; the rest say once, few, many or name a class of expanded clone.

>.|TRBV30|.|TRBJ1-5
TGTGCCTGGAGTGCGGGGGCTGGTCAGCCCCAGCATTTT
CAWSAGAGQPQHF
>.|TRBV18|.|TRBJ1-2
TGTGCCAGCTCACCGGGAGGGAACTATGGCTACACCTTC
CASSPGGNYGYTF
>.|TRBV5-1|.|TRBJ2-2
TGCGCCAGCAGCTTGCTTGGGCAGGAGAACACCGGGGAGCTGTTTTTT
CASSLLGQENTGELFF
>.|TRBV28|.|TRBJ1-4
TGTGCCAGCAGCGGAACGAATGAAAAACTGTTTTTT
CASSGTNEKLFF
>.|TRBV6-6|.|TRBJ1-6
TGTGCCAGCAGTCGGGCCGATTCACCCCTCCACTTT
CASSRADSPLHF
>.|TRBV11-2|TRBD1|TRBJ2-1
TGTGCCAGCAGCCCGAGACAGGGGGGATCCTACAATGAGCAGTTCTTC
CASSPRQGGSYNEQFF
>once|TRBV10-3|.|TRBJ2-1
TGTGCCATCAGTGAGCCCAGGTTCTCCTACAATGAGCAGTTCTTC
CAISEPRFSYNEQFF
>.|TRBV2|TRBD1|TRBJ1-5
TGTGCCAGCAATTTACAGGGGCTGGAGCAGCCCCAGCATTTT
CASNLQGLEQPQHF
>once|TRBV5-6|.|TRBJ1-2
TGTGCCAGCAGCACCCCGGGACCTTATGGCTACACCTTC
CASSTPGPYGYTF
>.|TRBV11-2|.|TRBJ1-6
TGTGCCAGCAGCTTAGTTATCGTCAATTCACCCCTCCACTTT
CASSLVIVNSPLHF
>.|TRBV5-4|TRBD2|TRBJ2-3
TGTGCCAGCAGCTTGGGAGCGGGGGTAAGCACAGATACGCAGTATTTT
CASSLGAGVSTDTQYF
>.|TRBV15|.|TRBJ2-5
TGTGCCACCAGCAGAGATCCGAACACGGAGCAGTACTTC
CATSRDPNTEQYF
>.|TRBV6-1|.|TRBJ1-1
TGTGCCAGCAGTGAAAAATGGGGGCAGAACACTGAAGCTTTCTTT
CASSEKWGQNTEAFF
>.|TRBV5-1|.|TRBJ1-1
TGCGCCAGCAGGTTGGGCCGCGGTGAAGCTTTCTTT
CASRLGRGEAFF
>.|TRBV15|.|TRBJ2-3
TGTGCCACCAGCAGAGACAGGGTGAAGACAGATACGCAGTATTTT
CATSRDRVKTDTQYF
>.|TRBV6-5|TRBD1|TRBJ1-1
TGTGCCAGCAGTTTTGGACAGGGTGGTGTTATCGCTGAAGCTTTCTTT
CASSFGQGGVIAEAFF
>few|TRBV10-1|.|TRBJ1-1
TGCGCCAGCCCCCCGTGCTCCAGGGGAAACACTGAAGCTTTCTTT
CASPPCSRGNTEAFF
>.|TRBV10-2|.|TRBJ2-7
TGCGCCAGCAGTGAGACCCCAGACAGTCTCTACGAGCAGTACTTC
CASSETPDSLYEQYF
>.|TRBV6-5|TRBD2|TRBJ2-7
TGTGCCTGTAAGGTAGCGGGCCGAAGGAACGAGCAGTACTTC
CACKVAGRRNEQYF
>.|TRBV2|.|TRBJ1-2
TGTGCCAGCAGTGGGGGGACGGGGAACTATGGCTACACCTTC
CASSGGTGNYGYTF
>.|TRBV7-6|.|TRBJ2-1
TGTGCCAGCAGCTTACGGGGGACACAGCCGGTTTACAATGAGCAGTTCTTC
CASSLRGTQPVYNEQFF
>.|TRBV9|.|TRBJ2-1
TGTGCCAGCAATCCACAGGCTAGCTCCTACAATGAGCAGTTCTTC
CASNPQASSYNEQFF
>.|TRBV18|.|TRBJ1-2
TGTGCCAGCTCACCTGAGACAAGCGGACTCTATGGCTACACCTTC
CASSPETSGLYGYTF
>once|TRBV6-1|.|TRBJ1-1
TGTGCCAGCAGGGTAGGGACTGAAGCTTTCTTT
CASRVGTEAFF
>.|TRBV30|.|TRBJ1-2
TGTGCCTGGAGTGTGTGGGCAGACTATGGCTACACCTTC
CAWSVWADYGYTF
>.|TRBV15|TRBD2|TRBJ2-1
TGTGCCACCAGCAAGGGACTAGCGGGTTTCGATGAGCAGTTCTTC
CATSKGLAGFDEQFF
>.|TRBV30|.|TRBJ1-3
TGTGCCTGGACTTCCTCTGGAAACACCATATATTTT
CAWTSSGNTIYF
>.|TRBV2|.|TRBJ2-7
TGTGCCAGCAAACGCGACTACGAGCAGTACTTC
CASKRDYEQYF
>.|TRBV30|TRBD2|TRBJ2-1
TGTGCCTGGCGGGGTCCGGGGGGTAGATCAGGGAATGAGCAGTTCTTC
CAWRGPGGRSGNEQFF
>.|TRBV11-2|TRBD2|TRBJ2-2
TGTGCCAGCAGCTTAGACGTCAGCGGGGGTTACACCGGGGAGCTGTTTTTT
CASSLDVSGGYTGELFF